This T cell receptor beta chain was profiled in a study of OX40 agonist ivuxolimab in advanced cancers. Turning to the study itself: Two cutaneous melanoma patients and one hepatocellular carcinoma patient, three in all, had partial responses. Whole-study results and caveats: Dose levels from 0.1 to 3.0 mg/kg saw CD4+ and CD8+ blood T cells expand clonally by week 6. Antigen specificity was not determined for the expanded peripheral T cells.

The V gene lost 3 bases and the J gene lost 9 bases, with 18 bases spanning the gap. Germline V gene lookup returns CDR1 MDHEN and CDR2 SYDVKM. The CDR3 covers 15 residues. The protocol was immunoSEQ multiplex PCR, while the TCRdb copy is restricted to in-frame clones and leaves out a portion. The sample has 70,000 to 85,000 clones, 94% seen once. About this clone: Its cognate antigen is unknown.

The sequence was obtained from an adult with an advanced solid tumor such as melanoma, head and neck, liver or kidney cancer. The V and J genes are TRBV28 and TRBJ2-1; D tentatively fits TRBD1 or TRBD2 (6 bases each). Sequencing used CD4+ or CD8+ T cells sorted from blood, obtained in a trial of the OX40 agonist ivuxolimab. The CDR3 nucleotides read TGTGCCAGCAGTTTTCTGGGGGGCAGGGTCCTTGAGCAGTTCTTC. The encoded protein is CASSFLGGRVLEQFF.